Below, one T cell receptor (beta chain) is given with its context. Its antigen is still unknown. Extracted RNA was reverse transcribed, and the resulting cDNA served as sequencing template. Using immunoSEQ multiplex PCR, the repertoire was profiled, and TCRdb retains in-frame clones only, with some absent. The sample shows around 35,000 clones, around 59% of them seen only once. The data stem from a study of CD8+ T cells in alopecia areata. Study conclusions and caveats: Resident alphabeta T cells of normal skin are also sequenced in scalp samples.

The V and J ends lost 1 base and 7 bases respectively, with 6 bases between them. Per the germline V gene, CDR1 is SGHKS and CDR2 is YYEKEE (reference sequence). The CDR3 loop spans 12 amino acids. The receptor was derived from a human donor with alopecia areata. This rearrangement joins TRBV5-5 to TRBJ2-1; D may correspond to TRBD1 or TRBD2 (5 bases each). Sequencing input: NKG2D-high CD8+ T cells sorted from blood. In DNA, the CDR3 is TGTGCCAGCAGCTTGTGGGGGAATGAGCAGTTCTTC. It specifies CASSLWGNEQFF.